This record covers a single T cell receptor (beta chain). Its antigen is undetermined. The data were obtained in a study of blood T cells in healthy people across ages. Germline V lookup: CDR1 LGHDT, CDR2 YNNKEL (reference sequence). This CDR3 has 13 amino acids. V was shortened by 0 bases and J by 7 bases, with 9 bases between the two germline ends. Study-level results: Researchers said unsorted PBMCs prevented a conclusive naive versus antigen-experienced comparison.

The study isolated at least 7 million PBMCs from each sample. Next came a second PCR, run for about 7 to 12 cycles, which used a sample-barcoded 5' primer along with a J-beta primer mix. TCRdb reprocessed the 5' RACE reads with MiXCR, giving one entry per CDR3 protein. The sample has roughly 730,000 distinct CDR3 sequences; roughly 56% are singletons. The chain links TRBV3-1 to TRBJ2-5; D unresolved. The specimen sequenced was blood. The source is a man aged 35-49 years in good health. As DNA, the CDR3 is TGTGCCAGCAGCCAAGATCTTATGGGGACCCAGTACTTC. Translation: CASSQDLMGTQYF.